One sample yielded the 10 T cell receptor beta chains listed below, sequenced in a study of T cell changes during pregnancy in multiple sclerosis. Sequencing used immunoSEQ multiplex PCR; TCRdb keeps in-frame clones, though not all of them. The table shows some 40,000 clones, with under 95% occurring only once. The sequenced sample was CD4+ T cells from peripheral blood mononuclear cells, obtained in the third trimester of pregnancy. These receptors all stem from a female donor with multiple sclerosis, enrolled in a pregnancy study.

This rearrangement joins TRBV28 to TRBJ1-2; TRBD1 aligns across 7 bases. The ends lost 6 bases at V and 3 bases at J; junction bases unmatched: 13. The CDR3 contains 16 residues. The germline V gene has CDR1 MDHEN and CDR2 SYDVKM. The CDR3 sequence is CASRLPRSGTDYGYTF. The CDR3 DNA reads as TGTGCCAGCAGATTACCCCGCTCCGGGACAGACTATGGCTACACCTTC.

The CDR3 DNA reads TGTGCCAGCACTAGCGGTCAATCCTACGAGCAGTACTTC. Residues: CASTSGQSYEQYF. J is TRBJ2-7 and V is TRBV7-2, with 7 bases aligning to TRBD2. This CDR3 has 13 residues. V dropped 7 bases and J dropped 1; count of bases not matched to a gene: 4. CDR1 is SGHTA, CDR2 FQGNSA, per germline. The full variable domain, completed using reference TRBV7-2 and TRBJ2-7, is GAGVSQSPSNKVTEKGKDVELRCDPISGHTALYWYRQSLGQGLEFLIYFQGNSAPDKSGLPSDRFSAERTGGSVSTLTIQRTQQEDSAVYLCASTSGQSYEQYFGPGTRLTVT.

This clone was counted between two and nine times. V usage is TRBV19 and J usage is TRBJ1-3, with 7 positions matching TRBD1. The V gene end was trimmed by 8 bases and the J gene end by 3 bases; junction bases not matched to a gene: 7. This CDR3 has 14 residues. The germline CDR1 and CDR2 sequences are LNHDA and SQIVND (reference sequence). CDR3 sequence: CASGRDSGGNTIYF. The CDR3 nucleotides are TGTGCCAGTGGCCGGGACAGTGGTGGAAACACCATATATTTT.

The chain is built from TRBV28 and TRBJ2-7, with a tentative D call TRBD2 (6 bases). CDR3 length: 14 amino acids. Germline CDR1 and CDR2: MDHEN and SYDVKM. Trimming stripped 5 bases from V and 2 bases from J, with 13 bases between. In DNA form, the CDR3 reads TGTGCCAGCAGTGCCGGAGGGAGAACCTACGAGCAGTACTTC. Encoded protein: CASSAGGRTYEQYF.

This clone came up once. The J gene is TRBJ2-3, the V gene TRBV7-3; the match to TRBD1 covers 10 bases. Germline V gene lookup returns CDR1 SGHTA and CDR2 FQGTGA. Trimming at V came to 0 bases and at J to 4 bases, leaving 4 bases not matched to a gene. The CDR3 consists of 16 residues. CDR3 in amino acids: CASSLTGTGDADTQYF. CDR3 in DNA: TGTGCCAGCAGCTTAACCGGGACAGGGGACGCAGATACGCAGTATTTT.

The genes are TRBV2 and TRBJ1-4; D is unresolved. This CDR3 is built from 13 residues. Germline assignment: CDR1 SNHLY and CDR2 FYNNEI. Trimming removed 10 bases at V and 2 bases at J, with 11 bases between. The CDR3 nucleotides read TGTGCCACTTTTGAGGGTACTAATGAAAAACTGTTTTTT. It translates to CATFEGTNEKLFF. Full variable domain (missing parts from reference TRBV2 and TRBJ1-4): EPEVTQTPSHQVTQMGQEVILRCVPISNHLYFYWYRQILGQKVEFLVSFYNNEISEKSEIFDDQFSVERPDGSNFTLKIRSTKLEDSAMYFCATFEGTNEKLFFGSGTQLSVL.

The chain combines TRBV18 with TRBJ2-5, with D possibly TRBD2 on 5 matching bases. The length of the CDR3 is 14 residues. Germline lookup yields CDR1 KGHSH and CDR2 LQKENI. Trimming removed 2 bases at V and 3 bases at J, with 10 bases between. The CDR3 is CASSPRTGKETQYF. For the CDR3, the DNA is TGTGCCAGCTCACCAAGGACTGGAAAAGAGACCCAGTACTTC.

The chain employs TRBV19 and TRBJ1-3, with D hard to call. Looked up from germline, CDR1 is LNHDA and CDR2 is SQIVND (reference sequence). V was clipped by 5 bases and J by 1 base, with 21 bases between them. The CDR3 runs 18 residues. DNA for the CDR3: TGTGCCAGTAGTCTCTATAGTTCGGCGGAGAAATCTGGAAACACCATATATTTT. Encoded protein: CASSLYSSAEKSGNTIYF.

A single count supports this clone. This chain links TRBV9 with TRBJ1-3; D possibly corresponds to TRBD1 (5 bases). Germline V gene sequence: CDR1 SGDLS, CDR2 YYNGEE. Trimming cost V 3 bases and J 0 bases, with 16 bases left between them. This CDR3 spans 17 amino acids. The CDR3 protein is CASSEEGPLSSGNTIYF. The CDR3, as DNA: TGTGCCAGCAGCGAGGAGGGACCGTTAAGCTCTGGAAACACCATATATTTT. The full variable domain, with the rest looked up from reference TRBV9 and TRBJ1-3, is DSGVTQTPKHLITATGQRVTLRCSPRSGDLSVYWYQQSLDQGLQFLIQYYNGEERAKGNILERFSAQQFPDLHSELNLSSLELGDSALYFCASSEEGPLSSGNTIYFGEGSWLTVV.

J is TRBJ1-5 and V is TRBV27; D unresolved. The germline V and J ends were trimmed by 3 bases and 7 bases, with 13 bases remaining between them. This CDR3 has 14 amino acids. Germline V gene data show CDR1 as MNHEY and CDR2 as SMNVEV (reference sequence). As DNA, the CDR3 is TGTGCCAGCAGTTTTTATGGAAGAGGGCAGCCCCAGCATTTT. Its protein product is CASSFYGRGQPQHF.